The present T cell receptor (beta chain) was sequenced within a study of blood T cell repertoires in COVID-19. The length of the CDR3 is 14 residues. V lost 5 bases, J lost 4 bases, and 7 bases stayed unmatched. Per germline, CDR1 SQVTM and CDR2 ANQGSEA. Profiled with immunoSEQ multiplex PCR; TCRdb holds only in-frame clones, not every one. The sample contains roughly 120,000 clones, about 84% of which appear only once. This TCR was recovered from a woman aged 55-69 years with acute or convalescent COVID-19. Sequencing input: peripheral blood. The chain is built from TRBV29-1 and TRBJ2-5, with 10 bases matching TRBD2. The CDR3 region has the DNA TGCAGCGTTTCAACTAGCGGGGTAGGAGAGACCCAGTACTTC. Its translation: CSVSTSGVGETQYF.